This T cell receptor beta chain was recorded in a study of Tregs in tolerant kidney transplant recipients. Clones were read by immunoSEQ multiplex PCR, and TCRdb kept only the in-frame ones, dropping some. The table has about 77,000 clones, 95% to 98% seen once. This receptor was obtained from a human donor who received a combined kidney and bone marrow transplant. Source: CD4+ T cells from blood, taken before the transplant.

CDR3 sequence reads: CSVGGQAYNEQFF. The CDR3 DNA is TGCAGCGTTGGGGGGCAAGCCTACAATGAGCAGTTCTTC. This rearrangement joins TRBV29-1 to TRBJ2-1, with D possibly TRBD1 on 6 matching bases. V gave up 4 bases and J gave up 2 bases, with 9 bases separating them. This CDR3 spans 13 amino acids. Germline CDR1 is SQVTM and CDR2 is ANQGSEA.